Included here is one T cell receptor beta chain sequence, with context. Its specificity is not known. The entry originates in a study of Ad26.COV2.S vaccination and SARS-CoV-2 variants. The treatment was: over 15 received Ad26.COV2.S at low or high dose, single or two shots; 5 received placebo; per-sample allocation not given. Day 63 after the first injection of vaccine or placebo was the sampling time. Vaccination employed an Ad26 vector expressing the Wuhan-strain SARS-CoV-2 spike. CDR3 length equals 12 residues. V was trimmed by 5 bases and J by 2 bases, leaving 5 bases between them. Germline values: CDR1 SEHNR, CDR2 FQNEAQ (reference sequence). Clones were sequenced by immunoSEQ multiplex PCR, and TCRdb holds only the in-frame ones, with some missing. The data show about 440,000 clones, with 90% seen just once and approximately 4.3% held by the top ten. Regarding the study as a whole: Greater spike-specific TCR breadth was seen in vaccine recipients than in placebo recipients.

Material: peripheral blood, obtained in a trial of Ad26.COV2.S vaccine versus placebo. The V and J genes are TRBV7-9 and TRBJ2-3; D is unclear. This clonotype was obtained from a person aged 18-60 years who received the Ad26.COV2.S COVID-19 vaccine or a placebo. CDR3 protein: CASSGNTDTQYF. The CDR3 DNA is TGTGCCAGCAGCGGAAACACAGATACGCAGTATTTT.